This TCR beta chain was found in a study of Graves' ophthalmopathy and Graves' hyperthyroidism. Study context: The study drew peripheral blood at initial diagnosis, before any treatment. Regarding the study as a whole: Ophthalmopathy versus stable hyperthyroidism: 13-signature model gave around 90% sensitivity, 65% to 82% specificity. Among thyroid clonotypes expanded above 0.001 frequency, most also appeared in blood.

Germline CDR1 and CDR2: SGHTA and FQGNSA. V trimming: 4 bases; J trimming: 9 bases; junction bases outside the gene matches: 16. The length of the CDR3 is 17 residues. Comment on this clonotype: Its matching antigen is unknown.

CAS ≥3, NOSPECS ≥4, moderate-to-severe activity and duration under 3 months marked donors with ophthalmopathy. As the template, RNA transcripts were used to amplify TCR beta CDR3 regions. The library came from an HTBI-primed first-round RT-PCR and a second-round multiplex PCR. One entry per CDR3 protein results from TCRdb running MiXCR on the multiplex PCR reads. This sample yields around 600,000 distinct CDR3 sequences, of which approximately 39% are seen a single time; over 2.5% belongs to the top ten. Sequencing was performed on peripheral blood. The chain uses TRBV7-2 and TRBJ2-7; the match to TRBD1 covers 12 bases. The TCR comes from an adult man with Graves' ophthalmopathy. Written as DNA, the CDR3 is TGTGCCAGCAGCTCGGGACAGGGGGCTTGGTGCACCTTCGGGCAGTACTTC. Translation gives CASSSGQGAWCTFGQYF.